The 25 T cell receptor beta chains presented below share a single source sample, sequenced in a study of CD8+ T cells in alopecia areata. Treatment meaning: oral pan-JAK inhibitor, 5-10 mg twice daily. Once RNA had been extracted, it was reverse transcribed into cDNA to act as the sequencing template. Sequencing used immunoSEQ multiplex PCR; TCRdb keeps in-frame clones, though not all of them. The table includes approximately 160,000 clones, less than 80% detected once. Sequenced here: CD4+ T cells sorted from blood, sampled at week 24, from a patient treated with tofacitinib. These receptors originate from a human donor with alopecia areata.

There are a few counts of this clone. This chain links TRBV5-1 with TRBJ2-2, with D tentatively TRBD2 (5 bases). The CDR3 is 14 residues long. Looked up from germline, CDR1 is SGHRS and CDR2 is YFSETQ. Trimming removed 1 base at V and 1 base at J, with 5 bases between. For the CDR3, the DNA is TGCGCCAGCAGCTTGAGCGGGAACACCGGGGAGCTGTTTTTT. Translating it yields CASSLSGNTGELFF.

The J gene is TRBJ2-6, the V gene TRBV29-1, with 11 nucleotides matching TRBD2. Germline-derived CDR1 and CDR2 are SQVTM and ANQGSEA. V shed 4 bases and J 3 bases; nucleotides not matched to a gene: 5. The CDR3 has 16 amino acids. The CDR3, as DNA: TGCAGCGTTGGGCTAGCGGGGGGTCTTGGGGCCAACGTCCTGACTTTC. Translating gives CSVGLAGGLGANVLTF.

V is TRBV30 and J is TRBJ2-1, with D perhaps TRBD1 (5 bases). The V and J ends lost 0 bases and 5 bases respectively, with 8 bases between them. CDR1 GTSNPN and CDR2 SVGIG come from the germline V gene (reference sequence). The CDR3 has 13 amino acids. CDR3 sequence (DNA): TGTGCCTGGAGTGTTGTAGGGGACAATGAGCAGTTCTTC. Encoded protein: CAWSVVGDNEQFF.

The chain carries TRBV19 and TRBJ1-5; the D gene is possibly TRBD1 (5 bases). Germline V gives CDR1 LNHDA, CDR2 SQIVND (reference sequence). The V and J ends lost 3 bases and 3 bases respectively, with 12 bases between them. The CDR3 covers 15 residues. As DNA, the CDR3 is TGTGCCAGTAGTATCCCAGACAGAGACAATCAGCCCCAGCATTTT. Its protein is CASSIPDRDNQPQHF.

This clone has just a few counts. The V call is TRBV6-5, the J call TRBJ2-3; TRBD2 matches at 10 bases. The germline CDR1 and CDR2 sequences are MNHEY and SVGAGI. With V trimmed by 5 bases and J by 4 bases, 0 bases remained unmatched. The CDR3 is 13 amino acids. The CDR3 region is CASSLAGADTQYF. CDR3 coding DNA: TGTGCCAGCAGTCTAGCGGGGGCAGATACGCAGTATTTT.

In its sample, this clone was seen a few times. The V gene is TRBV29-1, the J gene TRBJ1-5; D gene unclear. This CDR3 has 13 amino acids. V dropped 7 bases and J dropped 3 bases, with 13 bases sitting between them. Looked up from germline, CDR1 is SQVTM and CDR2 is ANQGSEA. The CDR3 loop reads CSAMTSNNQPQHF. The CDR3 bases are TGCAGCGCCATGACTAGTAACAATCAGCCCCAGCATTTT.

The chain employs TRBV9 and TRBJ1-6; 8 nucleotides match TRBD1. Germline loops: CDR1 SGDLS, CDR2 YYNGEE. There are 16 residues in the CDR3. The V gene end was trimmed by 3 bases and the J gene end by 7 bases; junction bases not matched to a gene: 9. CDR3 nucleotides: TGTGCCAGCAGCGCGCCGAAAGGACAGGGCAATTCACCCCTCCACTTT. Protein: CASSAPKGQGNSPLHF.

This chain links TRBV5-1 with TRBJ1-2; 8 positions agree with TRBD1. Looked up from germline, CDR1 is SGHRS and CDR2 is YFSETQ. V trimming: 4 bases; J trimming: 9 bases; junction bases outside the gene matches: 14. CDR3 size: 15 residues. CDR3 loop: CASSPRTGTAKSYTF. The DNA of the CDR3 is TGCGCCAGCAGCCCACGGACAGGGACTGCTAAGAGCTACACCTTC.

The J gene is TRBJ1-6, the V gene TRBV5-6, with 7 bases fitting TRBD1. With 3 bases clipped from V and 8 bases from J, the junction kept 11 bases outside the gene matches. The CDR3 has 16 amino acids. Per the germline V gene, CDR1 is SGHDT and CDR2 is YYEEEE. CDR3 sequence: CASSSRQGTWDSPLHF. CDR3 DNA: TGTGCCAGCAGCTCTCGACAGGGCACATGGGATTCACCCCTCCACTTT.

This chain links TRBV2 with TRBJ1-5; 9 nucleotides agree with TRBD1. Unmatched junction bases numbered 4, after V lost 6 bases and J lost 4 bases. Germline V CDR1 and CDR2: SNHLY, FYNNEI. The CDR3 is 14 amino acids. DNA of the CDR3: TGTGCCAGCAGAGGGGACAGGGATAATCAGCCCCAGCATTTT. As protein: CASRGDRDNQPQHF.

The chain combines TRBV29-1 with TRBJ2-2; 8 nucleotides match TRBD1. Germline-derived CDR1 and CDR2 are SQVTM and ANQGSEA. Trimming took 8 bases from V and 5 from J; bases not matched to a gene: 7. CDR3 length equals 13 residues. CDR3 sequence (DNA): TGCAGCATCGGACAGGGATTGACCGGGGAGCTGTTTTTT. It translates to CSIGQGLTGELFF.

The rearrangement uses TRBV15 and TRBJ1-1, with D maybe TRBD1 (5 bases). Germline CDR1 is LNHNV and CDR2 is YYDKDF (reference sequence). The CDR3 runs 14 residues. The V gene lost 1 base and the J gene lost 5 bases, with 11 bases spanning the gap. CDR3 sequence (DNA): TGTGCCACCAGCAGAGCCGGGGGATCGACTGAAGCTTTCTTT. It is translated as CATSRAGGSTEAFF.

This rearrangement joins TRBV29-1 to TRBJ1-1; no clear D gene. The CDR3 is 12 residues long. Germline-derived CDR1 and CDR2 are SQVTM and ANQGSEA. The V and J ends lost 8 bases and 0 bases respectively, with 10 bases between them. CDR3 sequence reads: CSYTEMNTEAFF. The CDR3 DNA sequence: TGCAGCTATACAGAGATGAACACTGAAGCTTTCTTT.

The V gene is TRBV29-1, the J gene TRBJ1-1; D remains unclear. V gave up 4 bases and J gave up 3 bases, with 9 bases separating them. The CDR3 contains 12 residues. Germline-derived CDR1 and CDR2 are SQVTM and ANQGSEA. DNA for the CDR3: TGCAGCGTTGGGAGGCAGGACACTGAAGCTTTCTTT. Residues: CSVGRQDTEAFF.

This clone was recorded at least ten times. The chain uses TRBV28 and TRBJ1-1, with D hard to call. Germline CDR1 MDHEN, CDR2 SYDVKM. The V end lost 6 bases, the J end lost 6 bases, and 11 bases lay between the germline ends. This CDR3 is built from 12 residues. For the CDR3, the DNA is TGTGCCAGCAGCACGACCCTTTCTGAAGCTTTCTTT. It translates to CASSTTLSEAFF.

This clone was counted once. This sequence joins TRBV29-1 and TRBJ1-3; D not resolved. Trimming shortened V by 5 bases and J by 3 bases, and 11 bases separated the two germline ends. Germline CDR1 SQVTM, CDR2 ANQGSEA. The CDR3 is 13 residues long. The CDR3 loop reads CSVYALGGNTIYF. In DNA, the CDR3 is TGCAGCGTTTATGCCCTGGGTGGAAACACCATATATTTT.

Regarding this clone: Other nucleotide sequences in the sample specify the same CDR3. This sequence joins TRBV30 and TRBJ1-6, with D perhaps TRBD1 (6 bases). Trimming took off 5 bases at V and 6 bases at J, with 11 bases between the two ends. This CDR3 spans 13 amino acids. CDR1 and CDR2 (germline): GTSNPN, SVGIG (reference sequence). The CDR3 bases are TGTGCCTGGTCCGGGACACCTAATTCACCCCTCCACTTT. The encoded protein is CAWSGTPNSPLHF.

The chain uses TRBV5-1 and TRBJ1-2; 7 nucleotides agree with TRBD1. The junction had 6 bases not matched to a gene; V was cut back by 0 bases and J by 4 bases. Germline values: CDR1 SGHRS, CDR2 YFSETQ. This CDR3 has 15 amino acids. CDR3 sequence reads: CASSLVVGDSYGYTF. DNA of the CDR3: TGCGCCAGCAGCTTGGTAGTTGGGGACAGCTATGGCTACACCTTC.

The CDR3 nucleotides read TGCAGCGTGGCAGAAGCATCCTACGAGCAGTACTTC. It codes for CSVAEASYEQYF. The chain is built from TRBV29-1 and TRBJ2-7, with D hard to call. This CDR3 is built from 12 residues. Germline loops: CDR1 SQVTM, CDR2 ANQGSEA. Trimming took 6 bases from V and 1 from J, leaving 10 bases between them.

The chain links TRBV30 to TRBJ2-2, with TRBD2 identical over 7 bases. The CDR3 spans 13 residues. Unmatched junction bases numbered 3, after V lost 2 bases and J lost 6 bases. Germline loops: CDR1 GTSNPN, CDR2 SVGIG (reference sequence). The CDR3 nucleotides are TGTGCCTGGAGTCAGACTAGCTCCGGGGAGCTGTTTTTT. As protein: CAWSQTSSGELFF.

The CDR3 DNA is TGTGCCAGCGAAAGAGGGGGTTTGGCCGGTGGCTACACCTTC. Amino acid sequence: CASERGGLAGGYTF. The rearrangement uses TRBV25-1 and TRBJ1-2, with a tentative D call TRBD1 (6 bases). This CDR3 is 14 amino acids long. In germline, CDR1 is MGHDK, CDR2 SYGVNS. Trimming removed 8 bases from V and 7 bases from J, with 20 bases in between.

This clone was seen more than once but under ten times. The V and J genes are TRBV15 and TRBJ1-5; the D gene is possibly TRBD1 (6 bases). This CDR3 is 15 amino acids long. Germline CDR1 reads LNHNV; CDR2 reads YYDKDF (reference sequence). Trimming left V 0 bases short and J 3 bases short, with 9 bases between. The CDR3 spells CATSREGHINQPQHF. CDR3 nucleotide sequence: TGTGCCACCAGCAGAGAGGGACACATCAATCAGCCCCAGCATTTT.

V is TRBV4-1 and J is TRBJ2-1, with 9 bases lining up with TRBD2. The ends lost 4 bases at V and 10 bases at J; junction bases unmatched: 14. This CDR3 has 16 amino acids. Germline assignment: CDR1 MGHRA and CDR2 YSYEKL. The CDR3 is CASSREAGGGFGEQFF. The CDR3 nucleotides are TGCGCCAGCAGCCGGGAAGCGGGGGGAGGCTTTGGGGAGCAGTTCTTC.

As regards this clone: The germline gene is not matched at one end of the junction; a read error may be the cause. CDR3 loop: CAISPEGDRASKTQYF. Here the CDR3 DNA reads TGTGCCATCAGTCCCGAGGGGGACAGGGCATCGAAGACCCAGTACTTC. The chain employs TRBV6-6 and TRBJ2-5; 9 nucleotides match TRBD1. The CDR3 loop spans 16 amino acids. CDR1 and CDR2 from the germline V gene are MNHNY and SVGAGI (reference sequence).

This rearrangement joins TRBV27 to TRBJ2-7; 12 bases map to TRBD1. CDR1 is MNHEY and CDR2 is SMNVEV in the germline V gene (reference sequence). The CDR3 is made up of 18 amino acids. After removal of 4 bases from V and 1 base from J, the junction contained 11 bases not matched to a gene. The CDR3 is CASSSHRDRGQLSYEQYF. The CDR3, as DNA: TGTGCCAGCAGTTCACACCGGGACAGGGGGCAACTATCCTACGAGCAGTACTTC.